The 21 T cell receptor beta chains presented below share a single source sample, sequenced in a study of cytomegalovirus exposure and HLA in healthy donors. 60 Vbeta and 13 Jbeta primers were used in PCR. Measured with immunoSEQ multiplex PCR; TCRdb has only the in-frame clones, and not every one. The data hold about 200,000 clones, with approximately 86% observed a single time. Input material: PBMCs. The receptor source for this set is a woman in her 30s in good health and CMV-seronegative.

This sequence joins TRBV6-1 and TRBJ2-2; TRBD2 matches 9 bases. Trimming at V came to 9 bases and at J to 3 bases, leaving 5 bases not matched to a gene. This CDR3 has 14 amino acids. Germline V gives CDR1 MNHNS, CDR2 SASEGT. Here the CDR3 DNA reads TGTGCCAGTACATGGACTAGCGACACCGGGGAGCTGTTTTTT. It translates to CASTWTSDTGELFF.

This chain connects TRBV7-2 to TRBJ2-2; 9 nucleotides match TRBD1. Germline CDR1 SGHTA, CDR2 FQGNSA. This CDR3 contains 15 residues. The V gene end was trimmed by 5 bases and the J gene end by 6 bases; junction bases not matched to a gene: 7. CDR3: CASSLDTGGPGELFF. For the CDR3, the DNA is TGTGCCAGCAGCCTTGACACAGGGGGCCCCGGGGAGCTGTTTTTT.

The gene calls are TRBV2 and TRBJ2-1; 14 nucleotides align to TRBD2. The CDR3 has 16 amino acids. The germline gives CDR1 SNHLY, CDR2 FYNNEI. V was clipped by 6 bases and J by 5 bases; unmatched bases: 6. The CDR3 DNA sequence: TGTGCCAGCAGCCGACTAGCGGGGGGGAGGGACAATGAGCAGTTCTTC. Its translation: CASSRLAGGRDNEQFF.

The chain carries TRBV2 and TRBJ1-1; maybe TRBD1 (5 bases). The CDR3 is 15 residues long. Trimming removed 5 bases from V and 0 bases from J, with 13 bases in between. Germline CDR1 is SNHLY and CDR2 is FYNNEI. CDR3 in DNA: TGTGCCAGCAGTTTCCAGGGAACTCTGAACACTGAAGCTTTCTTT. Amino acid sequence: CASSFQGTLNTEAFF.

The sample holds one count of this clone. V gene TRBV7-2 combines with J gene TRBJ2-7, with TRBD2 as a possible D gene (5 bases). V shed 5 bases and J shed 2 bases, with 13 bases lying between them. Germline assignment: CDR1 SGHTA and CDR2 FQGNSA. The CDR3 has 14 residues. This CDR3 is CASSDQRNPYEQYF. The DNA of the CDR3 is TGTGCCAGCAGCGACCAGCGGAACCCCTACGAGCAGTACTTC.

This chain joins TRBV18 and TRBJ2-1; 8 bases agree with TRBD2. The CDR3 is 15 amino acids. V shed 4 bases, J shed 7 bases, and the junction held 9 bases outside the gene matches. Germline CDR1 reads KGHSH; CDR2 reads LQKENI. The CDR3 spells CASSLLAEPPNEQFF. CDR3 DNA: TGTGCCAGCTCACTACTAGCGGAGCCCCCGAATGAGCAGTTCTTC.

Written as DNA, the CDR3 is TGTGCCAGCAGCTTAGTGGGGCAGGACACAGATACGCAGTATTTT. Its protein product is CASSLVGQDTDTQYF. The chain links TRBV11-1 to TRBJ2-3; D possibly corresponds to TRBD1 (5 bases). Germline V lookup: CDR1 SGHAT, CDR2 FQDESV (reference sequence). CDR3 length: 15 amino acids. Trimming removed 1 base from V and 2 bases from J, with 10 bases in between. The full variable domain, its missing parts supplied by reference TRBV11-1 and TRBJ2-3, is EAEVAQSPRYKITEKSQAVAFWCDPISGHATLYWYRQILGQGPELLVQFQDESVVDDSQLPKDRFSAERLKGVDSTLKIQPAELGDSAMYLCASSLVGQDTDTQYFGPGTRLTVL.

This chain connects TRBV7-9 to TRBJ1-4; no definite D call. CDR1 is SEHNR, CDR2 FQNEAQ, per germline (reference sequence). With 0 bases removed from V and 0 bases from J, the gap between germline ends came to 8 bases. This CDR3 contains 16 residues. The CDR3 reads CASSLAVSATNEKLFF. DNA for the CDR3: TGTGCCAGCAGCTTAGCGGTGTCAGCAACTAATGAAAAACTGTTTTTT.

The chain uses TRBV7-9 and TRBJ1-1; tentative D call: TRBD1 (5 bases). The CDR3 totals 13 residues. Germline V CDR1 and CDR2: SEHNR, FQNEAQ (reference sequence). V gave up 5 bases and J gave up 1 base, with 8 bases separating them. CDR3 bases: TGTGCCAGCAGCACAACAGGGAACACTGAAGCTTTCTTT. Translating gives CASSTTGNTEAFF.

The rearrangement links TRBV2 to TRBJ2-1, with a weak D call TRBD1 (7 bases). The CDR3 is 13 residues long. V lost 4 bases to trimming and J lost 7 bases, with 11 bases between them. Per the germline V gene, CDR1 is SNHLY and CDR2 is FYNNEI. The CDR3 DNA is TGTGCCAGCAGTGGGAGGGGGCCTAATGAGCAGTTCTTC. This translates into CASSGRGPNEQFF.

The chain has TRBV28 and TRBJ2-7; D is uncertain. From germline, CDR1 is MDHEN and CDR2 SYDVKM. V was trimmed by 8 bases and J by 3 bases, leaving 14 bases between them. The CDR3 runs 13 residues. CDR3 sequence: CASGGPTLYEQYF. CDR3 DNA: TGTGCCAGCGGTGGGCCGACCCTCTACGAGCAGTACTTC.

The CDR3, as DNA: TGTGCCAGCACGACAAAGCGGGGGACAGGGGGCGCTTTCGAGCAGTACTTC. This translates into CASTTKRGTGGAFEQYF. The J gene is TRBJ2-7, the V gene TRBV28, with 12 bases matching TRBD1. Germline CDR1 is MDHEN and CDR2 is SYDVKM. The trim removed 7 bases at V and 6 bases at J, leaving 16 bases unmatched. There are 17 residues in the CDR3.

In nucleotides, the CDR3 is TGCGCCAGCAGCCAAACAGGCCCCGAGGTTTATAGCAATCAGCCCCAGCATTTT. Residues: CASSQTGPEVYSNQPQHF. This rearrangement joins TRBV4-1 to TRBJ1-5, with a tentative D call TRBD1 (5 bases). This CDR3 is 18 amino acids long. Germline V gene sequence: CDR1 MGHRA, CDR2 YSYEKL. V lost 2 bases and J 0 bases, leaving 17 bases between the germline ends.

This clone appeared a single time. The chain combines TRBV5-1 with TRBJ2-3; D is unclear. Germline values: CDR1 SGHRS, CDR2 YFSETQ. V was clipped by 0 bases and J by 2 bases, with 7 bases between them. The CDR3 sequence is 14 residues long. The CDR3 DNA is TGCGCCAGCAGCTTGGCATTAGACACAGATACGCAGTATTTT. Protein: CASSLALDTDTQYF.

This chain joins TRBV5-1 and TRBJ1-2; 10 bases are shared with TRBD1. The CDR3 runs 13 residues. V shed 4 bases, J shed 8 bases, and the junction held 5 bases outside the gene matches. Germline V gives CDR1 SGHRS, CDR2 YFSETQ. The DNA of the CDR3 is TGCGCCAGCAGCGGGGACAGGGGTGCCGGCTACACCTTC. It specifies CASSGDRGAGYTF.

This chain uses TRBV7-2 with TRBJ2-5; 7 bases align to TRBD2. CDR1 is SGHTA, CDR2 FQGNSA, per germline. The CDR3 totals 16 residues. J lost 0 bases, V lost 2 bases, and 6 bases had no gene match. CDR3 in DNA: TGTGCCAGCAGCTTAATACTAGCGCAGTACCAAGAGACCCAGTACTTC. It codes for CASSLILAQYQETQYF. The full variable domain, its missing parts supplied by reference TRBV7-2 and TRBJ2-5, is GAGVSQSPSNKVTEKGKDVELRCDPISGHTALYWYRQSLGQGLEFLIYFQGNSAPDKSGLPSDRFSAERTGGSVSTLTIQRTQQEDSAVYLCASSLILAQYQETQYFGPGTRLLVL.

The CDR3 loop reads CASSFGDSPYEQYF. CDR3 nucleotides: TGTGCCAGCAGCTTCGGGGACAGTCCCTACGAGCAGTACTTC. This rearrangement joins TRBV7-9 to TRBJ2-7; 7 nucleotides match TRBD1. With 3 bases clipped from V and 2 bases from J, the junction kept 4 bases outside the gene matches. The CDR3 contains 14 residues. Germline values: CDR1 SEHNR, CDR2 FQNEAQ (reference sequence).

The V call is TRBV28, the J call TRBJ2-5; 7 bases are a match to TRBD1. Germline-derived CDR1 and CDR2 are MDHEN and SYDVKM. With V trimmed by 6 bases and J by 2 bases, 9 bases remained unmatched. The CDR3 totals 15 residues. In nucleotides, the CDR3 is TGTGCCAGCAGCTCCCCCCACAGGGGTCAAGAGACCCAGTACTTC. This codes for CASSSPHRGQETQYF.

The chain carries TRBV11-2 and TRBJ2-1; D is possibly TRBD1 (5 bases). The CDR3 is made up of 15 amino acids. Germline V gene lookup returns CDR1 SGHAT and CDR2 FQNNGV. V was clipped by 0 bases and J by 4 bases, with 10 bases between them. CDR3 DNA: TGTGCCAGCAGCTTAGATCGACAGAGATACAATGAGCAGTTCTTC. It is translated as CASSLDRQRYNEQFF.

V gene TRBV7-9 combines with J gene TRBJ2-7; D is unresolved. The germline gives CDR1 SEHNR, CDR2 FQNEAQ (reference sequence). This CDR3 has 14 amino acids. Between the trimmed V and J ends, which lost 5 bases and 1 base, there was a span of 12 bases. In nucleotides, the CDR3 is TGTGCCAGCAGCCCCGCGGCCCGGTCCTACGAGCAGTACTTC. Translating gives CASSPAARSYEQYF.

This chain joins TRBV20-1 and TRBJ1-1, with D tentatively TRBD1 (6 bases). V dropped 6 bases and J dropped 3 bases, with 8 bases sitting between them. This CDR3 is 11 amino acids long. Germline CDR1 and CDR2: DFQATT and SNEGSKA (reference sequence). The CDR3 nucleotides are TGCAGTGCGCGACAGGACACTGAAGCTTTCTTT. Its protein is CSARQDTEAFF.